A selection of T cell receptor beta chains follows, all from one sample in a study of cytomegalovirus exposure and HLA in healthy donors. TCRdb's copy holds only in-frame clones and misses some; the assay was immunoSEQ multiplex PCR. The table lists approximately 200,000 clones, about 74% of them singletons. Sequenced sample: PBMCs. The receptors here all came from a middle-aged man in good health and CMV-seronegative. The CDR3 runs from the conserved cysteine through the conserved F or W. The D gene is left open where the match is weak. Some rows mark clone size as missing; the rest say once, few, many or name a class of expanded clone.

clone_size: NA
v_call: TRBV7-3
d_call: NA
j_call: TRBJ1-1
cdr3_nt: TGTGCCAGCGGGGAGGCCGGTGGCACTGAAGCTTTCTTT
cdr3_aa: CASGEAGGTEAFF

clone_size: NA
v_call: TRBV9
d_call: NA
j_call: TRBJ2-3
cdr3_nt: TGTGCCAGCAGCGTAGAAGGAGACACAGATACGCAGTATTTT
cdr3_aa: CASSVEGDTDTQYF

clone_size: NA
v_call: TRBV6-1
d_call: NA
j_call: TRBJ2-7
cdr3_nt: TGTGCCAGCAGTCGAATCCCACAGGTCCCCTACGAGCAGTACTTC
cdr3_aa: CASSRIPQVPYEQYF

clone_size: NA
v_call: TRBV19
d_call: NA
j_call: TRBJ1-5
cdr3_nt: TGTGCCAGCAACGGGGGGGGGTCGTGGCAGCCCCAGCATTTT
cdr3_aa: CASNGGGSWQPQHF

clone_size: NA
v_call: TRBV11-3
d_call: NA
j_call: TRBJ1-5
cdr3_nt: TGTGCCAGCAGCGCACAGCTCTATAGCAATCAGCCCCAGCATTTT
cdr3_aa: CASSAQLYSNQPQHF

clone_size: NA
v_call: TRBV7-6
d_call: NA
j_call: TRBJ2-7
cdr3_nt: TGTGCCAGCAGCTTGCGGAACAGGGTGTCCGAGCAGTACTTC
cdr3_aa: CASSLRNRVSEQYF

clone_size: NA
v_call: TRBV15
d_call: NA
j_call: TRBJ2-1
cdr3_nt: TGTGCCACCAGCAGAGACCGTCGGGGTAGGGATGAGCAGTTCTTC
cdr3_aa: CATSRDRRGRDEQFF

clone_size: NA
v_call: TRBV7-9
d_call: TRBD1
j_call: TRBJ1-4
cdr3_nt: TGTGCCAGCAGCTCCTCAGGGGGTTTGGGTGAAAAACTGTTTTTT
cdr3_aa: CASSSSGGLGEKLFF

clone_size: NA
v_call: TRBV30
d_call: TRBD2
j_call: TRBJ2-1
cdr3_nt: TGTGCCTGGAGGGAGACGGTAGCGGGAGTCTGGAATGAGCAGTTCTTC
cdr3_aa: CAWRETVAGVWNEQFF

clone_size: NA
v_call: TRBV6-1
d_call: NA
j_call: TRBJ1-5
cdr3_nt: TGTGCCAGCAGGACTCATTTAGGTCAGCCCCAGCATTTT
cdr3_aa: CASRTHLGQPQHF

clone_size: NA
v_call: TRBV7-2
d_call: TRBD1
j_call: TRBJ2-5
cdr3_nt: TGTGCCAGCAGCGCTGTAGGGCAGGGGGCATCTCACCAAGAGACCCAGTACTTC
cdr3_aa: CASSAVGQGASHQETQYF

clone_size: few
v_call: TRBV4-3
d_call: TRBD1
j_call: TRBJ1-2
cdr3_nt: TGCGCCAGCAGCCAAGATGTGACAGGGAGTATCAACTATGGCTACACCTTC
cdr3_aa: CASSQDVTGSINYGYTF

clone_size: few
v_call: TRBV29-1
d_call: NA
j_call: TRBJ1-1
cdr3_nt: TGCAGCGTTGAAATGGGGGCGAACACTGAAGCTTTCTTT
cdr3_aa: CSVEMGANTEAFF

clone_size: few
v_call: TRBV4-1
d_call: NA
j_call: TRBJ2-3
cdr3_nt: TGCGCCAGCAGCCAAGTCGGCGGTACAGATACGCAGTATTTT
cdr3_aa: CASSQVGGTDTQYF

clone_size: NA
v_call: TRBV7-8
d_call: NA
j_call: TRBJ1-1
cdr3_nt: TGTGCCAGCAGCTTAGGGGGCTTTACTGAAGCTTTCTTT
cdr3_aa: CASSLGGFTEAFF

clone_size: NA
v_call: TRBV7-9
d_call: TRBD2
j_call: TRBJ2-7
cdr3_nt: TGTGCCAGCAGCCCCCGGACTAGCCAGGGCTACGAGCAGTACTTC
cdr3_aa: CASSPRTSQGYEQYF

clone_size: few
v_call: TRBV19
d_call: NA
j_call: TRBJ1-5
cdr3_nt: TGTGCCAGTAGTATAGATTACAGCGAGGAGGATCAGCCCCAGCATTTT
cdr3_aa: CASSIDYSEEDQPQHF

clone_size: NA
v_call: TRBV6-1
d_call: NA
j_call: TRBJ1-2
cdr3_nt: TGTGCCAGCAATATGGGGGGTACTAACTATGGCTACACCTTC
cdr3_aa: CASNMGGTNYGYTF

clone_size: NA
v_call: TRBV10-1
d_call: TRBD1
j_call: TRBJ2-7
cdr3_nt: TGCGCCAGCACCCCGGGACAGGGGATGCACGAGCAGTACTTC
cdr3_aa: CASTPGQGMHEQYF

clone_size: NA
v_call: TRBV7-9
d_call: TRBD1
j_call: TRBJ2-5
cdr3_nt: TGTGCCAGCAGCTTTTTACAGGGGTCACAAGAGACCCAGTACTTC
cdr3_aa: CASSFLQGSQETQYF

clone_size: NA
v_call: TRBV4-3
d_call: NA
j_call: TRBJ1-2
cdr3_nt: TGCGCCAGCAGCCTTCTCGGAGGTACGAATGGCTACACCTTC
cdr3_aa: CASSLLGGTNGYTF

clone_size: NA
v_call: TRBV4-3
d_call: NA
j_call: TRBJ2-2
cdr3_nt: TGCGCCAGCAGCCGGTTACAGGTCGCGAACACCGGGGAGCTGTTTTTT
cdr3_aa: CASSRLQVANTGELFF

clone_size: NA
v_call: TRBV11-2
d_call: NA
j_call: TRBJ1-2
cdr3_nt: TGTGCCAGCAGCCATCGTCCAGGGTATGGCTACACCTTC
cdr3_aa: CASSHRPGYGYTF

clone_size: NA
v_call: TRBV7-9
d_call: TRBD2
j_call: TRBJ2-7
cdr3_nt: TGTGCCAGCAGCTCCCAGCGGGAGTCCTATTTGGCCTACGAGCAGTACTTC
cdr3_aa: CASSSQRESYLAYEQYF

clone_size: NA
v_call: TRBV2
d_call: NA
j_call: TRBJ1-5
cdr3_nt: TGTGCCAGCAGTGAGACAGGCTCCAATCAGCCCCAGCATTTT
cdr3_aa: CASSETGSNQPQHF

clone_size: NA
v_call: TRBV20-1
d_call: TRBD2
j_call: TRBJ2-7
cdr3_nt: TGCAGTGCTGGGTATACCGGGACTACCTACTTC
cdr3_aa: CSAGYTGTTYF

clone_size: NA
v_call: TRBV7-3
d_call: TRBD2
j_call: TRBJ2-1
cdr3_nt: TGTGCCAGCAGCTTAACTCCCGGACTAGCGGGGAATGAGCAGTTCTTC
cdr3_aa: CASSLTPGLAGNEQFF